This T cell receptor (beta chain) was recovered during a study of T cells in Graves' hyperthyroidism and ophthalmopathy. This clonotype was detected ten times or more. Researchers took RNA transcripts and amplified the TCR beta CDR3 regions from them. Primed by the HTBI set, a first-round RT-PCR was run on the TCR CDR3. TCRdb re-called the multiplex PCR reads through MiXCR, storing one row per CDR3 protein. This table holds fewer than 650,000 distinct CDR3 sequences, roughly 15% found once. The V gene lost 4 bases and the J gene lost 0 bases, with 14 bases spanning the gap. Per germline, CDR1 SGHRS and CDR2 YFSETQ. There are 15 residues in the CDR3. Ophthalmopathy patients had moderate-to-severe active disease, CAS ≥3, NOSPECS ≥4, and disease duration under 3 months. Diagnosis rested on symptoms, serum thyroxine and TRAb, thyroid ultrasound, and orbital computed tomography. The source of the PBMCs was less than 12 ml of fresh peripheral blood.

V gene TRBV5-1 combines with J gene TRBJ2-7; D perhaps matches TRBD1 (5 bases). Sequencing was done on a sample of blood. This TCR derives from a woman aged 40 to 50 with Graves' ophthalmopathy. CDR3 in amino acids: CASSPGQALSYEQYF. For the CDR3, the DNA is TGCGCCAGCAGCCCTGGACAAGCCCTCTCCTACGAGCAGTACTTC.